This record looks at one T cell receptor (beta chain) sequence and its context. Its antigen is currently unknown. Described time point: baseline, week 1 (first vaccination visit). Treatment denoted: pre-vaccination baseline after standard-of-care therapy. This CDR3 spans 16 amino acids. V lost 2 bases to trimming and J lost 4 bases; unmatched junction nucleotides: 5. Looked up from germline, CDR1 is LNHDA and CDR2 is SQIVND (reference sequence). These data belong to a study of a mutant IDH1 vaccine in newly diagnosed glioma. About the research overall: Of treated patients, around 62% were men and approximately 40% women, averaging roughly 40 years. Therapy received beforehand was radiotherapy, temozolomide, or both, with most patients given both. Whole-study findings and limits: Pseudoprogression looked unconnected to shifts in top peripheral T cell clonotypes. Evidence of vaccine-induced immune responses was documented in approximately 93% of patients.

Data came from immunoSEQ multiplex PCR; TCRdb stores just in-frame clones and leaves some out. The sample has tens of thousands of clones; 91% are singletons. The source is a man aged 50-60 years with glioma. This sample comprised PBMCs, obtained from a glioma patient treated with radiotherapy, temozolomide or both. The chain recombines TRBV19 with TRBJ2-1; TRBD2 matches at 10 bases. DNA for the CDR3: TGTGCCAGTAGTATACACAGCGGGAGGGGTTACAATGAGCAGTTCTTC. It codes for CASSIHSGRGYNEQFF.